The 15 T cell receptor beta chains presented below share a single source sample, sequenced in a study of early T cells in non-severe SARS-CoV-2 infection (dated by TCRdb to 2020 to 2023). The library was obtained by 5' RACE. Instrument used: NextSeq 500. In TCRdb, the public reads were trimmed at Q25 with fastp and aligned with MiXCR, with productive beta chains retained. When rows share a CDR3 protein, they turn into one entry using the most common DNA and genes. Counted in this sample were about 80,000 distinct CDR3 sequences; approximately 5% of them appeared once. In total, the top ten clones hold under 8% of the sample. Sequencing used whole blood, obtained at baseline. These TCRs come from an adult who was a healthcare worker with PCR-confirmed SARS-CoV-2 infection or an uninfected control (not recorded which).

This clonotype was seen a handful of times. The V and J genes are TRBV7-9 and TRBJ2-7; D is unclear. Germline values: CDR1 SEHNR, CDR2 FQNEAQ (reference sequence). The CDR3 extends over 15 amino acids. V dropped 0 bases and J dropped 1 base, with 10 bases sitting between them. In DNA form, the CDR3 reads TGTGCCAGCAGCTTAGCCGTCAGTGATTCCTACGAGCAGTACTTC. As protein: CASSLAVSDSYEQYF.

There are many counts of this clonotype. This chain joins TRBV15 and TRBJ2-7; D unresolved. The CDR3 is 14 amino acids. Germline V CDR1 and CDR2: LNHNV, YYDKDF (reference sequence). With 1 base removed from V and 0 bases from J, the gap between germline ends came to 7 bases. CDR3 nucleotides: TGTGCCACCAGCAGAGGACGGGTCTCCTACGAGCAGTACTTC. It is translated as CATSRGRVSYEQYF.

This clonotype was picked up many times. The chain recombines TRBV9 with TRBJ2-2; 12 bases match TRBD2. J gave up 5 bases and V 3 bases, and 5 bases lay outside the gene matches. Germline CDR1 and CDR2: SGDLS and YYNGEE. The CDR3 covers 16 residues. CDR3: CASSERLAGATGELFF. CDR3 in DNA: TGTGCCAGCAGCGAAAGACTAGCGGGAGCTACCGGGGAGCTGTTTTTT.

This clonotype was seen more than once but under ten times. V and J are TRBV7-9 and TRBJ2-2; D might be TRBD2 (5 bases). The V gene lost 5 bases and the J gene lost 1 base, with 8 bases spanning the gap. The germline gives CDR1 SEHNR, CDR2 FQNEAQ (reference sequence). The CDR3 has 14 residues. The CDR3 here is CASSHGLNTGELFF. In nucleotides, the CDR3 is TGTGCCAGCAGCCACGGACTGAACACCGGGGAGCTGTTTTTT.

This chain joins TRBV12-3 or TRBV12-4 and TRBJ2-3, with D perhaps TRBD1 (5 bases). Trimming shortened V by 3 bases and J by 2 bases, and 12 bases separated the two germline ends. The CDR3 has 15 amino acids. CDR3 in DNA: TGTGCCAGCAGTTTGGACACGGTACCCACAGATACGCAGTATTTT. Translation gives CASSLDTVPTDTQYF.

The V call is TRBV7-2, the J call TRBJ1-1; TRBD1 might be the D (6 bases). V dropped 5 bases and J dropped 4 bases, with 14 bases sitting between them. The CDR3 sequence is 14 residues long. The germline V gene has CDR1 SGHTA and CDR2 FQGNSA. This CDR3 is CASSPQGFGTEAFF. CDR3 DNA sequence: TGTGCCAGCAGCCCCCAGGGGTTTGGCACTGAAGCTTTCTTT.

This clonotype has ten or more counts. This chain connects TRBV5-5 to TRBJ2-1; 7 bases line up with TRBD2. Germline V CDR1 and CDR2: SGHKS, YYEKEE (reference sequence). V lost 6 bases to trimming and J lost 4 bases; unmatched junction nucleotides: 10. CDR3 size: 15 residues. In DNA, the CDR3 is TGTGCCAGCAATCCCGAGGGGACTACGTACAATGAGCAGTTCTTC. Translating it yields CASNPEGTTYNEQFF. The full variable domain, in which reference TRBV5-5 and TRBJ2-1 provide the parts outside the CDR3, is DAGVTQSPTHLIKTRGQQVTLRCSPISGHKSVSWYQQVLGQGPQFIFQYYEKEERGRGNFPDRFSARQFPNYSSELNVNALLLGDSALYLCASNPEGTTYNEQFFGPGTRLTVL.

This clonotype appeared many times. This rearrangement joins TRBV7-2 to TRBJ1-6; D is possibly TRBD1 (5 bases). The CDR3 has 15 residues. V was trimmed by 5 bases and J by 5 bases, leaving 13 bases between them. Germline V lookup: CDR1 SGHTA, CDR2 FQGNSA. This CDR3 is CASSPDSINNSPLHF. CDR3 DNA sequence: TGTGCCAGCAGCCCCGACAGCATCAATAATTCACCCCTCCACTTT.

This clonotype was seen at least ten times. The J gene is TRBJ1-1, the V gene TRBV6-5; D uncertain. The V end lost 4 bases, the J end lost 1 base, and 10 bases lay between the germline ends. In germline, CDR1 is MNHEY, CDR2 SVGAGI. CDR3 length equals 14 residues. The CDR3 here is CASSWYGKNTEAFF. The CDR3 coding sequence is TGTGCCAGCAGTTGGTACGGAAAGAACACTGAAGCTTTCTTT.

This clonotype was detected ten times or more. CDR3: CASSHVGTSVYNEQFF. The DNA for the CDR3 is TGTGCCAGCAGCCATGTCGGGACTAGCGTGTACAATGAGCAGTTCTTC. This chain links TRBV7-2 with TRBJ2-1; 10 nucleotides align to TRBD2. The CDR3 totals 16 residues. CDR1 is SGHTA, CDR2 FQGNSA, per germline. J was trimmed by 4 bases and V by 5 bases; bases with no gene match: 8.

The table lists this clonotype with many counts. The V call is TRBV7-6, the J call TRBJ2-7; D remains unclear. Germline CDR1 SGHVS, CDR2 FNYEAQ. This CDR3 is 12 amino acids long. Trimming pared 8 bases from V and 2 bases from J, leaving 10 bases between. This CDR3 is CASGAITYEQYF. The DNA for the CDR3 is TGTGCCAGCGGAGCGATTACCTACGAGCAGTACTTC. Drawing the rest from reference TRBV7-6 and TRBJ2-7, the complete variable domain is GAGVSQSPRYKVTKRGQDVALRCDPISGHVSLYWYRQALGQGPEFLTYFNYEAQQDKSGLPNDRFSAERPEGSISTLTIQRTEQRDSAMYRCASGAITYEQYFGPGTRLTVT.

CDR3 sequence reads: CASSQDRDRGPNTEAFF. CDR3 sequence (DNA): TGTGCCAGCAGCCAAGACCGGGACAGGGGGCCGAACACTGAAGCTTTCTTT. The chain couples TRBV3-1 to TRBJ1-1; the match to TRBD1 covers 12 bases. J gave up 1 base and V 0 bases, and 3 bases lay outside the gene matches. Germline V lookup: CDR1 LGHDT, CDR2 YNNKEL (reference sequence). The CDR3 length is 17 residues.

This clonotype was recorded many times. The chain joins TRBV29-1 to TRBJ1-1, with D possibly matching TRBD1 (5 bases). This CDR3 has 12 amino acids. Germline values: CDR1 SQVTM, CDR2 ANQGSEA. V was shortened by 7 bases and J by 1 base, with 10 bases between the two germline ends. In DNA form, the CDR3 reads TGCAGCGCCTCGACAGCGAACACTGAAGCTTTCTTT. Translating it yields CSASTANTEAFF.

This clonotype has ten or more counts. V usage is TRBV4-2 and J usage is TRBJ1-5; a possible D gene is TRBD1 (5 bases). Per the germline V gene, CDR1 is LGHNA and CDR2 is YNFKEQ. V shed 0 bases and J shed 4 bases, with 13 bases lying between them. The CDR3 has 16 residues. The CDR3 protein is CASSQEAGGGNQPQHF. The CDR3 DNA reads TGTGCCAGCAGCCAAGAAGCTGGGGGAGGGAATCAGCCCCAGCATTTT.

This clonotype has at least ten counts. The CDR3 reads CAISESVIYEQYF. DNA for the CDR3: TGTGCCATCAGTGAGTCGGTCATATACGAGCAGTACTTC. V and J are TRBV10-3 and TRBJ2-7; D not resolved. Germline V gene data show CDR1 as ENHRY and CDR2 as SYGVKD. With 0 bases removed from V and 4 bases from J, the gap between germline ends came to 7 bases. This CDR3 spans 13 amino acids.